Below, 21 T cell receptor beta chains from the same sample are listed, as sequenced in a study of graft-versus-host responses after intestinal transplantation. Measured with immunoSEQ multiplex PCR; TCRdb has only the in-frame clones, and not every one. This table has approximately 80,000 clones, approximately 91% appearing once. The antigens for these receptors are not known. Sequenced material: unstimulated CD4+ T cells sorted from spleen or lymph node cells, taken before intestinal transplant. The receptors were gathered from a human donor who received an intestinal transplant.

Only a few counts were recorded for this clone. CDR3: CASSPSPYEQYF. The CDR3 DNA is TGTGCCAGCAGTCCTAGCCCCTACGAGCAGTACTTC. The chain couples TRBV6-6 to TRBJ2-7; a weak D match, TRBD2 (5 bases). CDR3 length equals 12 residues. V gave up 5 bases and J gave up 2 bases, with 7 bases separating them. In germline, CDR1 is MNHNY, CDR2 SVGAGI (reference sequence).

This chain connects TRBV29-1 to TRBJ2-3, with a tentative D call TRBD1 (6 bases). Trimming left V 8 bases short and J 4 bases short, with 10 bases between. The CDR3 is 11 residues long. Per the germline V gene, CDR1 is SQVTM and CDR2 is ANQGSEA. The CDR3, as DNA: TGCAGCCAACAGGGTGCAGATACGCAGTATTTT. It translates to CSQQGADTQYF.

The chain has TRBV6-5 and TRBJ1-2; tentative D call: TRBD1 (6 bases). The CDR3 is made up of 15 amino acids. Trimming removed 0 bases at V and 2 bases at J, with 10 bases between. CDR1 is MNHEY, CDR2 SVGAGI, per germline. The CDR3 DNA sequence: TGTGCCAGCAGTTACTCGCACAGGGAGAACTATGGCTACACCTTC. Protein sequence: CASSYSHRENYGYTF.

J is TRBJ2-1 and V is TRBV7-6; 10 positions agree with TRBD2. V lost 1 base, J lost 2 bases, and 2 bases stayed unmatched. The CDR3 is made up of 16 amino acids. Germline V gives CDR1 SGHVS, CDR2 FNYEAQ. Here the CDR3 reads CASSLVSGRAYNEQFF. CDR3 bases: TGTGCCAGCAGCTTAGTAAGCGGGAGGGCCTACAATGAGCAGTTCTTC.

V usage is TRBV14 and J usage is TRBJ1-4; possible D gene TRBD1, 5 bases. Germline V gives CDR1 SGHDN, CDR2 FVKESK. V lost 1 base to trimming and J lost 4 bases, with 10 bases between them. The CDR3 contains 15 residues. CDR3: CASSQGQTLNEKLFF. CDR3 bases: TGTGCCAGCAGCCAAGGACAGACTCTTAATGAAAAACTGTTTTTT.

This chain links TRBV27 with TRBJ1-2, with 9 bases fitting TRBD1. V trimming: 6 bases; J trimming: 2 bases; junction bases outside the gene matches: 10. The length of the CDR3 is 16 residues. CDR1 is MNHEY, CDR2 SMNVEV, per germline (reference sequence). CDR3 coding DNA: TGTGCCAGCAGCCGTAGGGGGACAGGGCCCAACTATGGCTACACCTTC. Protein: CASSRRGTGPNYGYTF.

The chain is built from TRBV11-2 and TRBJ2-7; TRBD2 is a possible D gene (6 bases). Germline loops: CDR1 SGHAT, CDR2 FQNNGV. CDR3 length: 14 residues. The V gene lost 5 bases and the J gene lost 2 bases, with 13 bases spanning the gap. The CDR3 reads CASSPVGGPYEQYF. In nucleotides, the CDR3 is TGTGCCAGCAGCCCGGTGGGGGGACCCTACGAGCAGTACTTC.

The chain has TRBV9 and TRBJ1-5; D is unclear. The germline V gene encodes CDR1 SGDLS and CDR2 YYNGEE. The V gene lost 4 bases and the J gene lost 9 bases, with 17 bases spanning the gap. The CDR3 is 14 residues long. The CDR3 spells CASSPLRRGWPQHF. The CDR3 coding sequence is TGTGCCAGCAGCCCTTTGCGCCGAGGATGGCCCCAGCATTTT.

The rearrangement joins TRBV29-1 to TRBJ2-2; a weak D match, TRBD2 (6 bases). The germline CDR1 and CDR2 sequences are SQVTM and ANQGSEA. The germline V and J ends were trimmed by 3 bases and 2 bases, with 16 bases remaining between them. CDR3 length equals 16 residues. In nucleotides, the CDR3 is TGCAGCGTTGAGGAGCGGGCGAGTCCCAACACCGGGGAGCTGTTTTTT. It encodes CSVEERASPNTGELFF.

Here the CDR3 DNA reads TGTGCCAGCAGAGACCCAGGGCCGGAACATTTT. It translates to CASRDPGPEHF. The V gene is TRBV2, the J gene TRBJ1-5; TRBD1 might be the D (5 bases). The CDR3 contains 11 residues. Looked up from germline, CDR1 is SNHLY and CDR2 is FYNNEI. V shed 6 bases and J shed 16 bases, with 16 bases lying between them.

The chain combines TRBV18 with TRBJ1-1; 11 bases are a match to TRBD1. The CDR3 has 14 amino acids. V lost 2 bases and J lost 6; bases outside the gene matches: 2. Germline V gene data show CDR1 as KGHSH and CDR2 as LQKENI. CDR3 residues: CASSPMGQGAEAFF. The CDR3 coding sequence is TGTGCCAGCTCACCAATGGGACAGGGGGCTGAAGCTTTCTTT.

The V and J genes are TRBV11-3 and TRBJ1-1; weak D call: TRBD1 (5 bases). Germline CDR1 SGHNT, CDR2 YENEEA. The CDR3 length is 13 residues. The V gene lost 4 bases and the J gene lost 5 bases, with 11 bases spanning the gap. The CDR3 protein is CASSYSPGTEAFF. The DNA for the CDR3 is TGTGCCAGCAGCTACAGTCCAGGGACTGAAGCTTTCTTT.

The chain uses TRBV28 and TRBJ2-7; 9 bases fit TRBD2. This CDR3 spans 17 amino acids. CDR1 is MDHEN, CDR2 SYDVKM, per germline. The V segment lost 1 base and the J segment 3 bases; nucleotides outside the gene matches: 10. The CDR3 reads CASSLSRLAEGYYEQYF. CDR3 coding DNA: TGTGCCAGCAGTTTATCCCGACTAGCGGAAGGGTACTACGAGCAGTACTTC.

The chain couples TRBV5-4 to TRBJ2-5, with D possibly being TRBD2 (6 bases). V lost 3 bases and J lost 5, with 14 bases in between. This CDR3 is 14 amino acids long. Germline assignment: CDR1 SGHNT and CDR2 YYREEE (reference sequence). DNA for the CDR3: TGTGCCAGCAGCTCGCCGACTAGAACCGAGACCCAGTACTTC. This codes for CASSSPTRTETQYF.

This chain uses TRBV11-2 with TRBJ2-1; D not resolved. The CDR3 length is 13 residues. Germline CDR1 and CDR2: SGHAT and FQNNGV. Trimming cost V 9 bases and J 1 base, with 10 bases left between them. CDR3 in amino acids: CASGLWSYNEQFF. The CDR3 DNA is TGTGCCAGTGGGCTATGGTCCTACAATGAGCAGTTCTTC.

The chain recombines TRBV5-1 with TRBJ2-3; 15 bases are a match to TRBD2. V gave up 4 bases and J gave up 0 bases; unmatched junction bases: 9. Germline CDR1 is SGHRS and CDR2 is YFSETQ. The CDR3 extends over 19 amino acids. CDR3 region: CASSLGTSGRPLSTDTQYF. The CDR3 nucleotides read TGCGCCAGCAGCCTCGGGACTAGCGGGAGGCCCCTCAGCACAGATACGCAGTATTTT. The whole variable domain, remainder taken from reference TRBV5-1 and TRBJ2-3, is KAGVTQTPRYLIKTRGQQVTLSCSPISGHRSVSWYQQTPGQGLQFLFEYFSETQRNKGNFPGRFSGRQFSNSRSEMNVSTLELGDSALYLCASSLGTSGRPLSTDTQYFGPGTRLTVL.

The chain combines TRBV28 with TRBJ1-2; 9 bases line up with TRBD1. This CDR3 spans 15 amino acids. V was pared by 5 bases and J by 3 bases, with 7 bases of the junction left unmatched. Germline-derived CDR1 and CDR2 are MDHEN and SYDVKM. The CDR3: CASSRGTGTDYGYTF. Written as DNA, the CDR3 is TGTGCCAGCAGTCGAGGGACAGGGACGGACTATGGCTACACCTTC.

The chain joins TRBV9 to TRBJ1-1; maybe TRBD1 (6 bases). V was cut by 4 bases and J by 1 base, with 14 bases left in between. The CDR3 length is 15 residues. Germline CDR1 SGDLS, CDR2 YYNGEE. The DNA of the CDR3 is TGTGCCAGCAGCCCCCAGGGGAAGGCGAACACTGAAGCTTTCTTT. Its translation is CASSPQGKANTEAFF.

The rearrangement joins TRBV14 to TRBJ1-6; no firm D call. The ends were cut back, 3 bases at V and 5 bases at J, with 20 bases in the middle. Germline V gene data show CDR1 as SGHDN and CDR2 as FVKESK. The CDR3 is 18 amino acids. This CDR3 is CASSHPRSEGQNNSPLHF. Written as DNA, the CDR3 is TGTGCCAGCAGCCATCCACGGAGTGAGGGCCAAAATAATTCACCCCTCCACTTT.

This sequence joins TRBV11-2 and TRBJ2-1, with 12 bases identical to TRBD2. Germline V gene lookup returns CDR1 SGHAT and CDR2 FQNNGV. The CDR3 has 18 residues. V shed 5 bases and J 8 bases; nucleotides not matched to a gene: 16. CDR3 in amino acids: CASSQAVLAGGPDYEQFF. The DNA of the CDR3 is TGTGCCAGCAGCCAGGCGGTTCTAGCGGGAGGGCCGGACTATGAGCAGTTCTTC.

This chain connects TRBV6-5 to TRBJ2-3, with D uncertain. V was pared by 2 bases and J by 2 bases, with 8 bases between. Per germline, CDR1 MNHEY and CDR2 SVGAGI. The CDR3 length is 14 residues. Here the CDR3 DNA reads TGTGCCAGCAGTTACGCCCGACACACAGATACGCAGTATTTT. Protein product: CASSYARHTDTQYF.